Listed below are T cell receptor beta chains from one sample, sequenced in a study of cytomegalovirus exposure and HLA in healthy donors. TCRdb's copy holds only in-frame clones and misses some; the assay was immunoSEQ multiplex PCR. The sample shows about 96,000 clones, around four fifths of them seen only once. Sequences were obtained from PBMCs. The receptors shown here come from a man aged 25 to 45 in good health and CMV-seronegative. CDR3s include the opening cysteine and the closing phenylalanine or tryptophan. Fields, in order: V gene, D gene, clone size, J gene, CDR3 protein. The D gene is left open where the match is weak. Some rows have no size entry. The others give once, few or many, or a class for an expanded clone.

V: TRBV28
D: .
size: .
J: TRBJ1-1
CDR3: CASSLLGWQANTEAFF

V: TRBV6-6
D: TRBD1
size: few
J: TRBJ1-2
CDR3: CASSPTGDGYTF

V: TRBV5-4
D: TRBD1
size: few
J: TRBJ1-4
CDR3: CASSFPAGGSEKLFF

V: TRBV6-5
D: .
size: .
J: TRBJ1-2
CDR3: CASSSRGALNGYTF

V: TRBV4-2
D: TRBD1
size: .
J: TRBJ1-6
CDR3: CASSQDLQGGSPLHF

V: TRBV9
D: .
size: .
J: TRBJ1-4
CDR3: CASSAGANEKLFF

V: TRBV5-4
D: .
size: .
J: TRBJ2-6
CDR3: CASRPLGGGSGANVLTF

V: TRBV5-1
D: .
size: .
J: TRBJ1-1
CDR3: CASSLMGGNEYAEAFF

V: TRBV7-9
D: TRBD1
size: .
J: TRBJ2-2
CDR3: CASSPDRGEATGELFF

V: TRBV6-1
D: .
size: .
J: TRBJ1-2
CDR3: CASSESQPAGLNGYTF

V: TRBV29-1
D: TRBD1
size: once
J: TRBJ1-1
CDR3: CSTIQGYTEAFF

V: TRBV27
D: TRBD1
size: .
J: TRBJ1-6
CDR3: CASRPSGGSPLHF

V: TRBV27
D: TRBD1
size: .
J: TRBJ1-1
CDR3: CASTSAGTEMNTEAFF

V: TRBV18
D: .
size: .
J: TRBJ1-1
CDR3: CASSRADLNTEAFF

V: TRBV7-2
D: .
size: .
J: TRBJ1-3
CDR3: CASSPGGSGNTIYF

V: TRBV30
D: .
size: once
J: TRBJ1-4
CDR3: CAWSVETGRVKKLFF

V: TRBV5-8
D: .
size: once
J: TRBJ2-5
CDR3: CASSLGQAAGETQYF

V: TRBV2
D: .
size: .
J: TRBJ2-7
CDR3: CASTAPSSYEQYF

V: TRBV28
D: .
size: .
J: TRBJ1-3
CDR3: CASSLAGTIYF

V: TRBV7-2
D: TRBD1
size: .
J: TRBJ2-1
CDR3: CASSPPGQGHNEQFF

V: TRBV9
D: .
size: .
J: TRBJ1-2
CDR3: CASSVGEGFGYTF

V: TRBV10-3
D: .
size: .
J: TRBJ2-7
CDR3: CAISERDRRLAEFSYEQYF

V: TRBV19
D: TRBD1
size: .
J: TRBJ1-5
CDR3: CASSIGDRGHQPQHF

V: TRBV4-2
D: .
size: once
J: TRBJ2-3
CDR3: CASSLRVGTDTQYF

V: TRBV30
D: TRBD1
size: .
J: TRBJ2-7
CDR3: CAWKGQGAQFYEQYF

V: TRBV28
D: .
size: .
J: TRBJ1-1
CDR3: CASQRITEAFF

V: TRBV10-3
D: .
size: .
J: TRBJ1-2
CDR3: CAISESTGPNYGYTF

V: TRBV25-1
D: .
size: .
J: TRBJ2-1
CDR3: CASSETAYNEQFF

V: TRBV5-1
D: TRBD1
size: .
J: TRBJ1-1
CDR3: CASSHRQGENTEAFF

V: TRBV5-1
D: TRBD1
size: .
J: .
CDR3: CASRIDRDREQYF

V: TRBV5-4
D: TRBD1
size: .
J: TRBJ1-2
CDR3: CASSSGQVTANYGYTF

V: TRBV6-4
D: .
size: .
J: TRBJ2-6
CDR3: CASSDSLSGANVLTF

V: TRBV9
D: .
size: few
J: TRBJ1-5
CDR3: CASSSDISNQPQHF

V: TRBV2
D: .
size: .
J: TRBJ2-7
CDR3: CASRSTRDSHRGEQYF

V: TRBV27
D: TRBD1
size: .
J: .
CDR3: CASSFGDRTYEQYF

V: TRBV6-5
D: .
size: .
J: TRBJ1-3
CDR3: CASRQHSGNTIYF

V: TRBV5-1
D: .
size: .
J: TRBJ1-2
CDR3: CASRGVYYGYTF

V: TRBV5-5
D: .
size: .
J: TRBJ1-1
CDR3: CASSLDRRASGRTEAFF

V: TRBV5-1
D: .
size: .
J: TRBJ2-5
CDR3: CASSAGRGQETQYF

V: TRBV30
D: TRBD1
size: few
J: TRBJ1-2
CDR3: CAGGTGIYGYTF

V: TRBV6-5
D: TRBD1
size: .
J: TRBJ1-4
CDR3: CASTNRGAYNEKLFF

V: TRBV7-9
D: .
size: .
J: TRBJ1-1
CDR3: CASSGRTPEAFF

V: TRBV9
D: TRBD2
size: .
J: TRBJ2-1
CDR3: CASSAGTSSGNEQFF

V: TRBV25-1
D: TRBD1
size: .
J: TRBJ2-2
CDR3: CASRQGAQHGELFF

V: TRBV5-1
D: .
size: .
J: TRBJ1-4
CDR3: CATRAMGQPNEKLFF

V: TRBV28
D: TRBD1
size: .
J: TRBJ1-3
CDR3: CASSLEGQLVVSGNTIYF

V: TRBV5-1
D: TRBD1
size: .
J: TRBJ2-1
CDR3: CASSELPGQGSGEQFF

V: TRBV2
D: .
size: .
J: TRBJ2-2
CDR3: CASRASVVGAGELFF

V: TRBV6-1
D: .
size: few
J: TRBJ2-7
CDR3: CASSFGDSYEQYF

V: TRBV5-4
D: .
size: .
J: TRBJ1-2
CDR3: CASSLEREHGYTF

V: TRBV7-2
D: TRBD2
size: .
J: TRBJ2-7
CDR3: CASSYSGEGEQYF

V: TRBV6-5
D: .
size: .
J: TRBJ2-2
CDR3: CASSYRGRGDGELFF

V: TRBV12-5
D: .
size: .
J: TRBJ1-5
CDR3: CASGLVAGASNQPQHF

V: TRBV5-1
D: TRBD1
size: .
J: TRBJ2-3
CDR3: CASSHDRGQTDTQYF

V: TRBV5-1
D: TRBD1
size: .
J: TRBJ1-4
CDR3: CASSLYQMGTGNEKLFF

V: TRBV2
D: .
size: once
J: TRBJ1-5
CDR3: CASGDNSNQPQHF

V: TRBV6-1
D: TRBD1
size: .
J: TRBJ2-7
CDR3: CASSSPGQGVYEQYF

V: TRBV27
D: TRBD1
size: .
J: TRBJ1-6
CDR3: CASSGRQGSSYNSPLHF

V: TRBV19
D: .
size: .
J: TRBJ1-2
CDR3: CASSARDYGYTF